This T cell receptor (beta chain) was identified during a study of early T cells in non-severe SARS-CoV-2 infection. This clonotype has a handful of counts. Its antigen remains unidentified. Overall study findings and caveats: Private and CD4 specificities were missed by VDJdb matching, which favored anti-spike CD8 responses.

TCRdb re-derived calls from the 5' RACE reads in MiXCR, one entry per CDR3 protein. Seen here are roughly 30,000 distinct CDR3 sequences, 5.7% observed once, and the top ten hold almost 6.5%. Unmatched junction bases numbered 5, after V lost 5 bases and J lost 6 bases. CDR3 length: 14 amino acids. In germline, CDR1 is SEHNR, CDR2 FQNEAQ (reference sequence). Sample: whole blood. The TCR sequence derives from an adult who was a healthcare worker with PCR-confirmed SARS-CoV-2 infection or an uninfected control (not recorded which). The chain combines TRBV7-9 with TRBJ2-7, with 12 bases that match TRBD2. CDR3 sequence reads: CASSDGLAGPEQYF. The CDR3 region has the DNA TGTGCCAGCAGCGATGGACTAGCGGGGCCCGAGCAGTACTTC.